The sequence of this TCR beta chain was determined in a study of identical twins. Study outcomes and limitations: Part of the zero-insertion signal could reflect confounding by invariant MAIT and iNKT cells. Out-of-frame alpha sequences common to twins exhibited an excess of low generation probability. Among beta out-of-frame sequences, excess sharing between twins appeared weaker. Conclusions were based on cross-sectional statistical analysis, without following the same donors.

TCRdb analysed the 5' RACE reads with MiXCR anew, one entry per CDR3 protein. This sample has some 500,000 distinct CDR3 sequences; approximately 15% occur once, and the top ten carry about 0.52%. This clonotype was found many times. The antigen remains undetermined. With 5 bases removed from V and 7 bases from J, the gap between germline ends came to 13 bases. The CDR3 contains 13 residues. Germline V gives CDR1 SEHNR, CDR2 FQNEAQ (reference sequence). In addition, the sample was reused for a study of yellow fever vaccine responses in identical twins.

V is TRBV7-9 and J is TRBJ2-3; D not resolved. The sample was CD4+ T cells sorted from blood. The clonotype was recovered from a woman aged 18-29 years in good health. Here the CDR3 DNA reads TGTGCCAGCAGCCCCCTGACTGGGCATACGCAGTATTTT. Protein product: CASSPLTGHTQYF. Supplemented by reference TRBV7-9 and TRBJ2-3, the full variable domain reads DTGVSQNPRHKITKRGQNVTFRCDPISEHNRLYWYRQTLGQGPEFLTYFQNEAQLEKSRLLSDRFSAERPKGSFSTLEIQRTEQGDSAMYLCASSPLTGHTQYFGPGTRLTVL.